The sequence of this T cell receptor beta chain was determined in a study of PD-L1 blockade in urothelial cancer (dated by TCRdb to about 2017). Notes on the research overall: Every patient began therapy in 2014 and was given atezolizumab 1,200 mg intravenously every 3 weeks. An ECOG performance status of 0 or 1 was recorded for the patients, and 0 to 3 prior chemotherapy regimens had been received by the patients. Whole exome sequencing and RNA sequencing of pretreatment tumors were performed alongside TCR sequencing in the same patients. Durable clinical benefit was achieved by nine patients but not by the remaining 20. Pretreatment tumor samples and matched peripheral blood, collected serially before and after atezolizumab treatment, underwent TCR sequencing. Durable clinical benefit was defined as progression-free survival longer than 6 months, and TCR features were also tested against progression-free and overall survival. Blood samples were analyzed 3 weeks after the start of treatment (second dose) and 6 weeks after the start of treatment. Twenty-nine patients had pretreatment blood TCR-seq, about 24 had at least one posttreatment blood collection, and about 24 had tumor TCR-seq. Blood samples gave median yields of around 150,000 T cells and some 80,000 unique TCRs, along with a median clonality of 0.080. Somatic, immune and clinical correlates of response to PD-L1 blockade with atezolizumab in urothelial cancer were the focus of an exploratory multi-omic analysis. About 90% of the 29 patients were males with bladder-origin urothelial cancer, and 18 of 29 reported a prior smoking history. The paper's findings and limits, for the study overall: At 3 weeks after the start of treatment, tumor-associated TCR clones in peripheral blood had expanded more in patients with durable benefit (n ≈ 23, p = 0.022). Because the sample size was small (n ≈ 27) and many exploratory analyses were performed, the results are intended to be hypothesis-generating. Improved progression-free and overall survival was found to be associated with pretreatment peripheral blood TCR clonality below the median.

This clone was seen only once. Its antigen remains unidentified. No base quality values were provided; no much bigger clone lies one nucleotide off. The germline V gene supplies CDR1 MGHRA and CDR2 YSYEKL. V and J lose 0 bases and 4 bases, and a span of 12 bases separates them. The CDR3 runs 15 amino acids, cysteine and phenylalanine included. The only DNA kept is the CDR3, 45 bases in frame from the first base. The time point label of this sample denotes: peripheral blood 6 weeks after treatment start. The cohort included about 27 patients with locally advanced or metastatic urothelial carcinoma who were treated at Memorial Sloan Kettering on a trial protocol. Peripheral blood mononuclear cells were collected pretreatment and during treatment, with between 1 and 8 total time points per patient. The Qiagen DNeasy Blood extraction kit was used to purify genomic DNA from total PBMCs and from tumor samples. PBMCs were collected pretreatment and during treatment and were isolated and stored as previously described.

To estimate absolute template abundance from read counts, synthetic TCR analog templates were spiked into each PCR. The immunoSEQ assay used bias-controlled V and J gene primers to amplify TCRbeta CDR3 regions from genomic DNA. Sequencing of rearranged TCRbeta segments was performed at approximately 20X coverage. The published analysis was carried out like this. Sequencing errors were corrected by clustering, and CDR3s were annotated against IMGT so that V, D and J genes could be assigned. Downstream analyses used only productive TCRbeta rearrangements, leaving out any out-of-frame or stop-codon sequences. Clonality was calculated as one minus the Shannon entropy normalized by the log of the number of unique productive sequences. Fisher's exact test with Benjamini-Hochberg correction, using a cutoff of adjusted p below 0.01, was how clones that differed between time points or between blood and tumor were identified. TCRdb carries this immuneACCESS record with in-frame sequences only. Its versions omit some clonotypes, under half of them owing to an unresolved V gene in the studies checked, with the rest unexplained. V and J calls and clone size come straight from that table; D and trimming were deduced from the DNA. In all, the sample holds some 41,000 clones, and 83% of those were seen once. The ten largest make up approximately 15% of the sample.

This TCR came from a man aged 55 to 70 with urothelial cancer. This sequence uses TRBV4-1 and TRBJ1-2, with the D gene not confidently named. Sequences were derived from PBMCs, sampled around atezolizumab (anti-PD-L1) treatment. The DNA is TGCGCCAGCAGCCAAGATCCCGGGGTCCTCTATGGCTACACCTTC. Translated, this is CASSQDPGVLYGYTF.